This entry features one T cell receptor (beta chain) sequence. This record belongs to a study of T cells in tuberculosis. Points from the study as a whole: Some low-affinity tetramer-binding T cells may be absent from this sample.

After thawing and overnight rest, PBMC were stained with GMM-loaded CD1B tetramer, viability dye and anti-CD3 for sorting. The lipid loaded on the CD1B tetramers was C32 glucose monomycolate from Rhodococcus equi. PBMC for tetramer sorting were first depleted of CD14-expressing monocytes. Tetramer-negative cells, roughly 100,000 per donor, were also sorted. Sequenced by immunoSEQ multiplex PCR; TCRdb stores in-frame clones only, minus some. The sample holds approximately 57,000 clones; roughly 90% are singletons and the top ten take 20% to 25%. Trimming removed 4 bases at V and 7 bases at J, with 17 bases between. Germline values: CDR1 MNHEY, CDR2 SVGAGI. There are 16 residues in the CDR3.

Sample: CD1b-GMM tetramer-negative cells sorted from PBMCs. This receptor was taken from an adult woman with latent tuberculosis. The chain is built from TRBV6-5 and TRBJ1-6, with D possibly TRBD1 on 5 matching bases. CDR3 residues: CASSSTGRGGNSPLHF. The CDR3 bases are TGTGCCAGCAGTTCTACAGGAAGAGGAGGGAATTCACCCCTCCACTTT.